One and the same sample provided the 10 T cell receptor beta chains below, sequenced in a study of T-cell reconstitution after alpha-beta-depleted transplantation in children. Unique molecular identifiers were incorporated into the prepared TCRbeta library. TCRdb ran MiXCR on the PCR reads and lists one entry per CDR3 protein. The sample has 90,000 to 130,000 distinct CDR3 sequences; about a tenth are singletons. Sequencing used PBMCs, obtained before TCRalphabeta/CD19-depleted stem cell transplant. Source of these receptors: a boy aged 2 to 9 with acute lymphoblastic leukemia, due to receive a stem cell transplant.

This clonotype occurred once. The V call is TRBV14, the J call TRBJ2-1; a possible D gene is TRBD2 (6 bases). The V end lost 8 bases, the J end lost 8 bases, and 13 bases lay between the germline ends. The CDR3 totals 12 residues. Germline V gene lookup returns CDR1 SGHDN and CDR2 FVKESK. The CDR3 bases are TGTGCCAGCCAGAGCGGGTTCCATGAGCAGTTCTTC. Amino acid sequence: CASQSGFHEQFF.

This clonotype was seen a handful of times. The chain joins TRBV11-2 to TRBJ2-3, with 7 bases aligning to TRBD1. Trimming cost V 1 base and J 6 bases; bases outside gene matches: 13. The CDR3 runs to 17 residues. The germline CDR1 and CDR2 sequences are SGHAT and FQNNGV. Here the CDR3 DNA reads TGTGCCAGCAGCTTAGTAGTAACAGGGGTGTGGTCGGATACGCAGTATTTT. It specifies CASSLVVTGVWSDTQYF.

The chain joins TRBV5-1 to TRBJ2-1; 16 bases are a match to TRBD2. With V trimmed by 3 bases and J by 10 bases, 13 bases remained unmatched. The germline V gene encodes CDR1 SGHRS and CDR2 YFSETQ. CDR3 size: 18 residues. This chain's CDR3 is CASSSLGTSGRGIGEQFF. CDR3 nucleotide sequence: TGCGCCAGCAGCTCCCTCGGGACTAGCGGGAGGGGGATAGGCGAGCAGTTCTTC. The full variable domain, its missing parts supplied by reference TRBV5-1 and TRBJ2-1, is KAGVTQTPRYLIKTRGQQVTLSCSPISGHRSVSWYQQTPGQGLQFLFEYFSETQRNKGNFPGRFSGRQFSNSRSEMNVSTLELGDSALYLCASSSLGTSGRGIGEQFFGPGTRLTVL.

The chain carries TRBV18 and TRBJ2-1; 7 nucleotides agree with TRBD2. Germline CDR1 reads KGHSH; CDR2 reads LQKENI. The V and J ends lost 3 bases and 7 bases, in that order; junction bases with no gene match: 6. The CDR3 runs 14 residues. The CDR3 loop reads CASSPALAENEQFF. CDR3 nucleotide sequence: TGTGCCAGCTCACCGGCGCTAGCGGAGAATGAGCAGTTCTTC.

This clonotype was recorded at least ten times. This chain links TRBV7-2 with TRBJ2-7; TRBD1 matches 8 bases. The CDR3 length is 14 residues. The V and J ends lost 5 bases and 5 bases, in that order; junction bases with no gene match: 8. Germline-derived CDR1 and CDR2 are SGHTA and FQGNSA. Here the CDR3 reads CASSTRTGLNEQYF. CDR3 nucleotide sequence: TGTGCCAGCAGCACCCGGACAGGGTTAAACGAGCAGTACTTC.

The gene calls are TRBV5-1 and TRBJ2-6; 7 positions agree with TRBD1. The V gene end was trimmed by 5 bases and the J gene end by 0 bases; junction bases not matched to a gene: 8. The CDR3 sequence is 17 residues long. The V gene's germline CDR1 is SGHRS and CDR2 YFSETQ. The CDR3 DNA is TGCGCCAGCAGTCGAACAGGGGACGGCTCTGGGGCCAACGTCCTGACTTTC. Amino acids: CASSRTGDGSGANVLTF.

The V gene is TRBV4-1, the J gene TRBJ2-5; weak D call: TRBD2 (6 bases). The CDR3 sequence is 15 residues long. Germline CDR1 and CDR2: MGHRA and YSYEKL. Between the trimmed V and J ends, which lost 0 bases and 5 bases, there was a span of 13 bases. The CDR3 is CASSQDGGFGETQYF. In nucleotides, the CDR3 is TGCGCCAGCAGCCAAGATGGGGGGTTTGGGGAGACCCAGTACTTC.

The chain combines TRBV20-1 with TRBJ2-2; unclear D gene. V lost 0 bases and J lost 0, with 11 bases in between. Germline-derived CDR1 and CDR2 are DFQATT and SNEGSKA (reference sequence). This CDR3 spans 16 amino acids. Here the CDR3 DNA reads TGCAGTGCTAGAGATTGGGCGGACGCGAACACCGGGGAGCTGTTTTTT. Translating it yields CSARDWADANTGELFF.

The sample holds many counts of this clonotype. This rearrangement joins TRBV12-3 or TRBV12-4 to TRBJ1-1; D is ambiguous. The CDR3 sequence is 13 residues long. V was pared by 0 bases and J by 1 base, with 3 bases between. The chain's CDR3 is CASSLAENTEAFF. The CDR3 DNA is TGTGCCAGCAGTTTAGCGGAGAACACTGAAGCTTTCTTT.

There are many counts of this clonotype. The chain couples TRBV7-2 to TRBJ2-2; the D gene is possibly TRBD2 (5 bases). The CDR3 extends over 13 amino acids. Germline V gene sequence: CDR1 SGHTA, CDR2 FQGNSA. V lost 4 bases to trimming and J lost 5 bases, with 8 bases between them. The DNA for the CDR3 is TGTGCCAGCAGCTGGACTGCTACCGGGGAGCTGTTTTTT. Its protein product is CASSWTATGELFF.